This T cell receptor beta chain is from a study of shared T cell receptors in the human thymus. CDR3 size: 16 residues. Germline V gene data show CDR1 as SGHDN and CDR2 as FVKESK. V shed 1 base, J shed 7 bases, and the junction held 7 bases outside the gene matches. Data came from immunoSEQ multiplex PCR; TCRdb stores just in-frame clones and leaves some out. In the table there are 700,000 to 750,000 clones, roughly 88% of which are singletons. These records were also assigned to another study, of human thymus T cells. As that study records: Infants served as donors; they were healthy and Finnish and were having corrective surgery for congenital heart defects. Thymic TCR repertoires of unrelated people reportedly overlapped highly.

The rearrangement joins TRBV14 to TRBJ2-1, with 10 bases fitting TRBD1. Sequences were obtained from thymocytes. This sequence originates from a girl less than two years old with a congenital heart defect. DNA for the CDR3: TGTGCCAGCAGCCAAGGTAGGGGACAGGGGAGGAATGAGCAGTTCTTC. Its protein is CASSQGRGQGRNEQFF.